The clone carrying this TCR beta chain appeared once. Here immunoSEQ multiplex PCR was the method, and the copy in TCRdb shows in-frame clones only, minus some. This sample has fewer than 400,000 clones, with 80% to 90% found just once. This sample was taken from a study of blood T cell repertoires in COVID-19. Overall study context: Nucleic acid was either cDNA or gDNA, and it came from T cells, B-cell-depleted T cells, or PBMCs.

CDR1 and CDR2 (germline): GTSNPN, SVGIG (reference sequence). After removal of 4 bases from V and 14 bases from J, the junction contained 21 bases not matched to a gene. This CDR3 is 15 amino acids long. What was sequenced was PBMCs or T cells enriched from blood (not recorded which). The source is a man aged 25-40 years who had recovered from COVID-19. This chain joins TRBV30 and TRBJ2-3; 7 bases are a match to TRBD2. The CDR3 loop is CAWTAPAGRQTPGYF. CDR3 DNA sequence: TGTGCCTGGACGGCTCCAGCGGGAAGACAGACCCCGGGGTATTTT. The whole variable domain, remainder taken from reference TRBV30 and TRBJ2-3, is SQTIHQWPATLVQPVGSPLSLECTVEGTSNPNLYWYRQAAGRGLQLLFYSVGIGQISSEVPQNLSASRPQDRQFILSSKKLLLSDSGFYLCAWTAPAGRQTPGYFGPGTRLTVL.